A selection of T cell receptor beta chains follows, all from one sample in a study of blood T cell repertoires in COVID-19. The data were produced by immunoSEQ multiplex PCR, yet TCRdb's version contains in-frame clones alone and is incomplete. This table holds 120,000 to 150,000 clones, 88% found once. The sample was peripheral blood. The receptors originated from a man between 60 and 75 years old with active or convalescent COVID-19. Each CDR3 is given with its conserved first and last residue. D genes are given only for firm matches. Some rows mark clone size as missing; the rest say once, few, many or name a class of expanded clone.

d_gene	v_gene	abundance	j_gene	CDR3aa	CDR3nt
.	TRBV29-1	few	TRBJ1-5	CSVGGGGNQPQHF	TGCAGCGTTGGAGGGGGGGGCAATCAGCCCCAGCATTTT
TRBD2	TRBV27	.	TRBJ2-1	CASRPSLAESYNEQFF	TGTGCCAGCAGGCCCTCACTAGCGGAGAGCTACAATGAGCAGTTCTTC
.	TRBV19	.	TRBJ2-3	CASSMRGLRTDTQYF	TGTGCCAGTAGTATGAGGGGACTTAGAACGGATACGCAGTATTTT
TRBD1	TRBV9	.	TRBJ2-1	CASSGRDREFNEQFF	TGTGCCAGCAGCGGCCGGGACAGGGAGTTCAATGAGCAGTTCTTC
.	TRBV6-5	.	TRBJ2-5	CASSLREETQYF	TGTGCCAGCAGCTTGCGTGAAGAGACCCAGTACTTC
.	TRBV21-1	.	TRBJ2-5	CASSTPGGTQYF	TGTGCCAGCAGCACCCCGGGGGGGACCCAGTACTTC
.	TRBV15	.	TRBJ2-7	CATSRTPGYEQYF	TGTGCCACCAGCAGAACCCCAGGGTACGAGCAGTACTTC
.	TRBV5-1	.	TRBJ2-1	CASSLAGTTTAGVVNEQFF	TGCGCCAGCAGCTTGGCCGGGACAACCACGGCGGGAGTAGTCAATGAGCAGTTCTTC
.	TRBV7-9	.	TRBJ1-6	CASSLALGDSPLHF	TGTGCCAGCAGCTTAGCCCTAGGGGATTCACCCCTCCACTTT
.	TRBV6-5	.	TRBJ2-7	CASSRLEDEQYF	TGTGCCAGCAGCCGCCTAGAGGACGAGCAGTACTTC
.	TRBV15	.	TRBJ2-2	CATSPFLTGELFF	TGTGCCACCAGCCCTTTTCTCACCGGGGAGCTGTTTTTT
TRBD2	TRBV7-8	.	TRBJ2-3	CASSRGLAGVRADTQYF	TGTGCCAGCAGCCGGGGGCTAGCGGGAGTTCGGGCAGATACGCAGTATTTT
.	TRBV11-2	.	TRBJ2-1	CASSLVLGASSYNEQFF	TGTGCCAGCAGCTTAGTCCTGGGGGCCAGCTCCTACAATGAGCAGTTCTTC
TRBD1	TRBV27	.	TRBJ2-2	CASSPPPGQAPNTGELFF	TGTGCCAGCAGCCCCCCCCCGGGACAGGCTCCGAACACCGGGGAGCTGTTTTTT
TRBD2	TRBV11-2	once	TRBJ2-1	CASSLGGRGGLADNEQFF	TGTGCCAGCAGCTTAGGGGGCAGAGGGGGACTAGCAGACAATGAGCAGTTCTTC
.	TRBV6-6	.	TRBJ1-5	CASSYWETKGPQHF	TGTGCCAGCAGTTATTGGGAGACGAAGGGACCCCAGCATTTT
.	TRBV4-3	.	TRBJ2-1	CASSQDLAGAYNEQFF	TGCGCCAGCAGCCAAGATTTGGCGGGCGCTTACAATGAGCAGTTCTTC
TRBD2	TRBV4-2	.	TRBJ2-5	CASSPSGPEGKTQYF	TGTGCCAGCAGCCCTAGCGGCCCAGAGGGGAAGACCCAGTACTTC
TRBD1	TRBV11-3	.	TRBJ2-3	CASSLGQRQYF	TGTGCCAGCAGCTTGGGACAGAGGCAGTATTTT
.	TRBV7-9	.	TRBJ2-7	CASSSTRGEQYF	TGTGCCAGCAGCTCCACTCGGGGCGAGCAGTACTTC
TRBD1	TRBV6-5	.	TRBJ1-3	CASSYATGVGNTIYF	TGTGCCAGCAGTTACGCGACAGGGGTTGGAAACACCATATATTTT
.	TRBV27	.	TRBJ2-7	CASSSGGGTHSYEQYF	TGTGCCAGCAGTTCGGGGGGCGGGACCCACTCCTACGAGCAGTACTTC